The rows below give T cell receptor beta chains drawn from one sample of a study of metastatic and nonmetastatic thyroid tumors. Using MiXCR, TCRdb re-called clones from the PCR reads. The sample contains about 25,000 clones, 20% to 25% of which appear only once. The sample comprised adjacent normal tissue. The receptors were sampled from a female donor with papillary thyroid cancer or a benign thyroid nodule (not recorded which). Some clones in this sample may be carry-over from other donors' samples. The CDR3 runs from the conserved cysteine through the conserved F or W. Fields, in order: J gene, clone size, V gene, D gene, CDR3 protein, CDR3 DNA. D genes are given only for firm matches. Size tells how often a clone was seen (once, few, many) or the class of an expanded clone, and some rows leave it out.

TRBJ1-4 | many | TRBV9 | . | CASSVEDTYEKLFF | TGTGCCAGCAGCGTAGAGGATACATATGAAAAACTGTTTTTT
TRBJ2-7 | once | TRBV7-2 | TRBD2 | CAISLALPGLAGFYEQYF | TGTGCCATCAGCTTAGCGCTACCGGGACTAGCGGGGTTCTACGAGCAGTACTTC
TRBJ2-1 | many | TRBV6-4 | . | CASSDSPGKFF | TGTGCCAGCAGTGACTCGCCGGGTAAGTTCTTC
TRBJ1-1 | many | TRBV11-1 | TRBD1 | CASTETGGIGEAFF | TGTGCCTCCACAGAAACAGGGGGCATAGGTGAAGCTTTCTTT
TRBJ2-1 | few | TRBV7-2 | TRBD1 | CARGRDRVYNEQFF | TGTGCCAGAGGACGGGACAGGGTGTACAATGAGCAGTTCTTC
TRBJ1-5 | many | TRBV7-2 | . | CASSLAGGINQPQHF | TGTGCCAGCAGCTTAGCGGGCGGGATCAATCAGCCCCAGCATTTT
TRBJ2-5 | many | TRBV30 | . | CAWWIFGRQETQYF | TGTGCCTGGTGGATCTTCGGACGGCAAGAGACCCAGTACTTC
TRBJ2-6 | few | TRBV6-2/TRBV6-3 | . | CASSYSGYRLSGDNVLTF | TGTGCCAGCAGTTACTCAGGCTACAGACTCTCTGGGGACAACGTACTGACTTTC
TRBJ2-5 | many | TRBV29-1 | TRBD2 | CSVTPSGRAIETQYF | TGCAGCGTTACTCCCAGCGGGAGGGCAATTGAGACCCAGTACTTC
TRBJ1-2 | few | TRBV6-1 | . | CATATQDPYGYTF | TGTGCCACCGCAACACAGGACCCCTATGGCTACACCTTC
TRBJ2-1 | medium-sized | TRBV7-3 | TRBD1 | CASSPNRDRVGDEQFF | TGTGCCAGCAGCCCGAACCGGGACAGGGTAGGCGATGAGCAGTTCTTC
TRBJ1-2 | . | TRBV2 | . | CASSDEEDYGYTF | TGTGCCAGCAGTGACGAGGAGGACTATGGCTACACCTTC
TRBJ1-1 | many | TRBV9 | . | CASSVEGGSTEAFF | TGTGCCAGCAGCGTAGAGGGGGGGAGCACTGAAGCTTTCTTT
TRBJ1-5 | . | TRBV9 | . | CASSGGESNQPQHF | TGTGCCAGCAGCGGGGGGGAAAGCAATCAGCCCCAGCATTTT
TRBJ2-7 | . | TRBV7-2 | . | CASSRPGYEQYF | TGTGCCAGCAGCAGACCAGGTTACGAGCAGTACTTC
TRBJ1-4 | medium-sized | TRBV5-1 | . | CASSKGEGGTNEKLFF | TGCGCCAGCAGCAAGGGGGAAGGGGGGACTAATGAAAAACTGTTTTTT